The 8 T cell receptor beta chains below were found in one sample sequenced in a study of regulatory T cells in long-lasting Graves disease. The time point denotes: newly diagnosed GD, antithyroid drugs for less than 3 months. Preparation of the TCR library used RNA extracted from PBMCs. The authors built TCR beta libraries using iRepertoire HTBI primers and Arm-PCR of CDR3 regions. TCRdb passed the multiplex PCR reads through MiXCR, listing each CDR3 protein once. The table records about 540,000 distinct CDR3 sequences, around an eighth of them present only once. This same sample was also part of a study on T cells in Graves' hyperthyroidism and ophthalmopathy.

This sample comprised peripheral blood mononuclear cells (PBMCs), obtained at new diagnosis, from a patient treated with antithyroid drugs. These receptors were taken from a man aged 25-40 years with Graves disease.

This clonotype was seen repeatedly, ten times or more. The J gene is TRBJ2-3, the V gene TRBV2; 15 nucleotides line up with TRBD2. The trim removed 6 bases at V and 5 bases at J, leaving 9 bases unmatched. The CDR3 spans 17 residues. Germline V lookup: CDR1 SNHLY, CDR2 FYNNEI. The CDR3 sequence is CASSGPGTSGRLDTQYF. The CDR3 coding sequence is TGTGCCAGCAGCGGACCCGGGACTAGCGGGAGGCTAGATACGCAGTATTTT.

Many counts were recorded for this clonotype. The gene calls are TRBV29-1 and TRBJ2-3; possibly TRBD1 for D (6 bases). The CDR3 runs 13 residues. The germline CDR1 and CDR2 sequences are SQVTM and ANQGSEA. Deletions cut 3 bases from V and 2 bases from J, with 9 bases between. The CDR3 loop is CSVERTDTDTQYF. CDR3 DNA sequence: TGCAGCGTTGAGCGGACAGACACAGATACGCAGTATTTT.

This clonotype was detected ten times or more. The J gene is TRBJ2-1, the V gene TRBV11-2; 7 bases are a match to TRBD2. From germline, CDR1 is SGHAT and CDR2 FQNNGV. The CDR3 runs to 12 residues. CDR3 sequence reads: CATGGGFDEQFF. The CDR3 DNA is TGTGCGACGGGAGGAGGATTTGATGAGCAGTTCTTC.

The rearrangement joins TRBV5-1 to TRBJ2-2; D not certain. CDR3 length equals 14 residues. Germline V gene sequence: CDR1 SGHRS, CDR2 YFSETQ. Trimming took off 0 bases at V and 7 bases at J, with 10 bases between the two ends. In DNA form, the CDR3 reads TGCGCCAGCAGCTTGGAAGCAGTAAACGGGGAGCTGTTTTTT. It codes for CASSLEAVNGELFF.

This clonotype showed up many times. The gene calls are TRBV29-1 and TRBJ2-3; D unclear. The CDR3 totals 10 residues. Germline V gives CDR1 SQVTM, CDR2 ANQGSEA. V gave up 7 bases and J gave up 6 bases, with 8 bases separating them. The CDR3 protein is CSAWDDTQYF. The CDR3 region has the DNA TGCAGCGCTTGGGATGATACGCAGTATTTT.

There are many counts of this clonotype. This chain links TRBV20-1 with TRBJ2-5, with TRBD2 identical over 11 bases. The CDR3 extends over 12 amino acids. CDR1 is DFQATT and CDR2 is SNEGSKA in the germline V gene (reference sequence). This chain's CDR3 is CRGTSGTETQYF. CDR3 nucleotide sequence: TGCAGGGGGACTAGCGGCACCGAGACCCAGTACTTC.

The gene calls are TRBV5-1 and TRBJ1-1, with D perhaps matching TRBD1 (6 bases). The CDR3 runs 12 residues. Germline V gene data show CDR1 as SGHRS and CDR2 as YFSETQ. Trimming left V 1 base short and J 9 bases short, with 10 bases between. The CDR3 nucleotides read TGCGCCAGCAGCTTGTGGCAGGGGAAAGCTTTCTTT. The encoded protein is CASSLWQGKAFF.

This chain uses TRBV9 with TRBJ2-3; TRBD2 agrees at 8 bases. V dropped 0 bases and J dropped 9; count of bases not matched to a gene: 9. CDR3 length: 15 residues. The germline V gene has CDR1 SGDLS and CDR2 YYNGEE. The CDR3 DNA reads as TGTGCCAGCAGCGTAGCGATTAGCGGGGCTCAGACGCAGTATTTT. Protein: CASSVAISGAQTQYF.